These 9 T cell receptor beta chains were sequenced from one sample in a study of T-cell reconstitution after alpha-beta-depleted transplantation in children (dated by TCRdb to about 2016). Reading the label with the study, this specimen's treatment or condition is: allogeneic hematopoietic cell transplantation with graft depleted of TCRalphabeta T cells and CD19 B cells. The receptor library was made with PCR. Sequencing relied on an Illumina HiSeq 2500. Molecular barcoding was employed in the preparation of TCR libraries, with unique molecular identifiers being used to normalize TCRbeta repertoire quantification. The public sequencing data were trimmed at Q25 with fastp and processed into clonotypes with MiXCR by TCRdb, which kept only in-frame beta chains. Records with the same CDR3 protein are collapsed into one entry carrying the most frequent genes and DNA. Across this sample there are approximately 500,000 distinct CDR3 sequences, with about 10% seen only once. The ten largest account for 2% of the sample.

This sample comprised PBMCs, obtained before TCRalphabeta/CD19-depleted stem cell transplant. The receptors here all came from a child younger than 10 with inherited bone marrow failure, due to receive a stem cell transplant.

This clonotype has a handful of counts. The chain has TRBV27 and TRBJ1-5, with TRBD1 matching over 12 bases. Per the germline V gene, CDR1 is MNHEY and CDR2 is SMNVEV (reference sequence). The V gene end was trimmed by 6 bases and the J gene end by 4 bases; junction bases not matched to a gene: 4. This CDR3 has 15 residues. The CDR3 loop is CASSGTGGLNQPQHF. The CDR3 nucleotides read TGTGCCAGCAGCGGGACAGGGGGCTTGAATCAGCCCCAGCATTTT.

This clonotype was seen a handful of times. The chain has TRBV20-1 and TRBJ2-1; D is unclear. CDR3 length: 14 residues. Germline CDR1 and CDR2: DFQATT and SNEGSKA (reference sequence). V lost 0 bases and J lost 3, with 9 bases in between. CDR3 protein: CSARDRGFYNEQFF. CDR3 nucleotide sequence: TGCAGTGCTAGAGATCGCGGCTTCTACAATGAGCAGTTCTTC.

This clonotype was observed many times. This chain joins TRBV7-2 and TRBJ2-5; 7 bases align to TRBD2. V shed 5 bases, J shed 7 bases, and the junction held 13 bases outside the gene matches. The germline CDR1 and CDR2 sequences are SGHTA and FQGNSA. The CDR3 spans 15 residues. The CDR3 DNA is TGTGCCAGCAGCCCACGGACGGGGGGTCCGCGGACCCAGTACTTC. This sequence encodes CASSPRTGGPRTQYF.

Ten or more counts support this clonotype. The chain uses TRBV12-3 or TRBV12-4 and TRBJ2-1, with 10 bases identical to TRBD2. With 5 bases clipped from V and 2 bases from J, the junction kept 3 bases outside the gene matches. CDR3 length equals 15 residues. Here the CDR3 reads CASSTGTSAYNEQFF. CDR3 DNA: TGTGCCAGCAGTACCGGGACTAGCGCCTACAATGAGCAGTTCTTC.

This clonotype occurred many times. The chain carries TRBV7-8 and TRBJ2-5, with D hard to call. The CDR3 runs 14 residues. Germline values: CDR1 SGHVS, CDR2 FQNEAQ. Trimming took off 2 bases at V and 2 bases at J, with 9 bases between the two ends. The CDR3 coding sequence is TGTGCCAGCAGCTTATTGGGATCACAAGAGACCCAGTACTTC. Protein: CASSLLGSQETQYF.

With regard to this clonotype: A single base separates this from a much larger clone, so it may be a read error. This rearrangement joins TRBV4-1 to TRBJ2-5; D possibly corresponds to TRBD2 (6 bases). Germline lookup yields CDR1 MGHRA and CDR2 YSYEKL. This CDR3 comprises 15 residues. V dropped 4 bases and J dropped 4 bases, with 16 bases sitting between them. CDR3 DNA sequence: TGCGCCAGCAGCCGCGTGGGAGGCGTCCCAGAGACCCAGTACTTC. It specifies CASSRVGGVPETQYF.

The table lists this clonotype with a few counts. The V and J genes are TRBV12-5 and TRBJ2-1, with 8 bases identical to TRBD1. The length of the CDR3 is 12 residues. V dropped 6 bases and J dropped 9; count of bases not matched to a gene: 4. Germline CDR1 is LGHNT and CDR2 is FRNRAP. The chain's CDR3 is CASGAGTGEQFF. For the CDR3, the DNA is TGTGCTAGTGGGGCAGGGACAGGTGAGCAGTTCTTC.

The chain employs TRBV11-2 and TRBJ2-3; D is perhaps TRBD1 (6 bases). The germline V gene has CDR1 SGHAT and CDR2 FQNNGV. V shed 3 bases and J shed 2 bases, with 15 bases lying between them. The CDR3 covers 16 residues. The CDR3 loop reads CASSFSRDTLTDTQYF. The CDR3 nucleotides read TGTGCCAGCAGCTTCAGCCGGGACACCCTCACAGATACGCAGTATTTT.

This clonotype was counted many times. This sequence joins TRBV12-3 or TRBV12-4 and TRBJ2-1, with 15 bases aligning to TRBD2. Trimming took 6 bases from V and 3 from J; bases not matched to a gene: 3. The CDR3 is made up of 16 amino acids. DNA for the CDR3: TGTGCCAGCAGAGGACTAGCGGGAGGGTACTACAATGAGCAGTTCTTC. This sequence encodes CASRGLAGGYYNEQFF.